The clone carrying this T cell receptor beta chain was observed a few times. The target antigen is unknown. This sample was included in a study of shared clonotypes between healthy human individuals. Genomic DNA (from each subset) was split evenly across several immunoSEQ plates. Sequencing used immunoSEQ multiplex PCR; TCRdb keeps in-frame clones, though not all of them. The sample consists of under 300,000 clones, about 65% of them appearing once. V lost 5 bases, J lost 6 bases, and 14 bases lay in between. CDR1 is SGHAT and CDR2 is FQNNGV in the germline V gene. This CDR3 is 13 amino acids long. All of the donors resided in Nashville, Tennessee, and each was a Caucasian adult. The study, taken as a whole, reports: The generation probabilities recorded for non-shared clonotypes fell below those of clonotypes shared by all four donors.

The chain couples TRBV11-2 to TRBJ2-7; TRBD2 is a possible D gene (5 bases). Sequenced: memory CD4+ T cells sorted from blood. The subset was: CD45RA-negative fraction. The source of this sequence is a man under 40 in good health. This chain's CDR3 is CASSLRSGSEQYF. Here the CDR3 DNA reads TGTGCCAGCAGCCTCCGTTCGGGGAGCGAGCAGTACTTC.